Many counts were recorded for the clone carrying this T cell receptor (beta chain). No antigen is known for it. These data are taken from a study of T cells in Graves' hyperthyroidism and ophthalmopathy. Overall study results and limits: Expanded thyroid clonotypes (above 0.001) were mostly also found in blood.

Trimming removed 0 bases from V and 3 bases from J, with 6 bases in between. This CDR3 comprises 13 residues. The germline CDR1 and CDR2 sequences are MNHEY and SVGEGT. TCR beta CDR3 regions were amplified from RNA transcripts. Researchers ran a first-round RT-PCR on the TCR CDR3 using the HTBI primer set. One entry per CDR3 protein results from TCRdb running MiXCR on the multiplex PCR reads. The data hold some 360,000 distinct CDR3 sequences, with approximately 18% observed a single time. Subjects with ophthalmopathy showed a Clinical Activity Score no lower than 3, a NOSPECS grade no lower than 4, and a duration shorter than 3 months. Reasons for excluding patients were uncontrolled infection, other autoimmune disease, pregnancy or lactation. Clinical symptoms, serum thyroxine, TRAb, thyroid ultrasound and orbital computed tomography informed diagnoses.

V is TRBV6-2 or TRBV6-3 and J is TRBJ2-7; D is unresolved. The TCR originated in a woman aged 40 to 49 with Graves' ophthalmopathy. Sequenced input: blood. The CDR3 bases are TGTGCCAGCAGTTACTCGTCCAGCTACGAGCAGTACTTC. Protein product: CASSYSSSYEQYF.